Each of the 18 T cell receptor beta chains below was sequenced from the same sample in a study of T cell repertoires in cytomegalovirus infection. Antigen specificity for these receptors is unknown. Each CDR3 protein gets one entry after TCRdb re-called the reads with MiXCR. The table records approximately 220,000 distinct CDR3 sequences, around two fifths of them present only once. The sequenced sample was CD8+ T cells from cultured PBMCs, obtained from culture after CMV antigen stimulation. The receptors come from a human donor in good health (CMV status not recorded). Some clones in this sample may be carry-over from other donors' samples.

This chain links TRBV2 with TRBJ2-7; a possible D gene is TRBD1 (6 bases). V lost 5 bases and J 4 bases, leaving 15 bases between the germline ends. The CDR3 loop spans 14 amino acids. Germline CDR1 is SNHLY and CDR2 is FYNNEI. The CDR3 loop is CASSPADRLYEQYF. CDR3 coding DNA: TGTGCCAGCAGTCCAGCAGACAGGCTATACGAGCAGTACTTC.

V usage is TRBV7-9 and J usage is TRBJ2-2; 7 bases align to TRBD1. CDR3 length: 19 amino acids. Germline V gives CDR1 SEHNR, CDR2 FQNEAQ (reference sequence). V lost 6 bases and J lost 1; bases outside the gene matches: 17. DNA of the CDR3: TGTGCCAGCAGTTTCATTTCTGATTCCGGGACAGAGAACACCGGGGAGCTGTTTTTT. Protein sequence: CASSFISDSGTENTGELFF.

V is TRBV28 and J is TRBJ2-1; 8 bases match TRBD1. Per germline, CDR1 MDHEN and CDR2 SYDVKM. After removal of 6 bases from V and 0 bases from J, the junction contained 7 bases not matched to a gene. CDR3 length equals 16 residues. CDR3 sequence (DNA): TGTGCCAGCAGCCGCAGGGGGCAGAGCTCCTACAATGAGCAGTTCTTC. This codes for CASSRRGQSSYNEQFF.

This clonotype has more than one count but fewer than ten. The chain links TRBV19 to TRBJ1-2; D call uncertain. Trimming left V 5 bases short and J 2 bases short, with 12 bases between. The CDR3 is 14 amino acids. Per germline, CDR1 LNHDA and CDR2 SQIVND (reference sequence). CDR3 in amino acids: CASSLRRMNYGYTF. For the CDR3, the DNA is TGTGCCAGTAGTCTGAGACGGATGAACTATGGCTACACCTTC. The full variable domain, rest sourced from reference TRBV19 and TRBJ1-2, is DGGITQSPKYLFRKEGQNVTLSCEQNLNHDAMYWYRQDPGQGLRLIYYSQIVNDFQKGDIAEGYSVSREKKESFPLTVTSAQKNPTAFYLCASSLRRMNYGYTFGSGTRLTVV.

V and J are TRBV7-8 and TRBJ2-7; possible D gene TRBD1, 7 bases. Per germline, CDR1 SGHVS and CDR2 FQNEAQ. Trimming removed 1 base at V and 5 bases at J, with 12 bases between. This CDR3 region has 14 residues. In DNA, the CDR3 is TGTGCCAGCAGCTTAGTGGCAGGGGGGAACGAGCAGTACTTC. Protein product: CASSLVAGGNEQYF.

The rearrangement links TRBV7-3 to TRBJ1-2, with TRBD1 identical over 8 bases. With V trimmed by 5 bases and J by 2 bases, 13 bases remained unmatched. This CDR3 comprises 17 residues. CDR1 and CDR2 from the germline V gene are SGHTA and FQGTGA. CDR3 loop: CASSPDRGEGVNYGYTF. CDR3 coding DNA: TGTGCCAGCAGCCCCGACAGGGGTGAGGGTGTCAACTATGGCTACACCTTC.

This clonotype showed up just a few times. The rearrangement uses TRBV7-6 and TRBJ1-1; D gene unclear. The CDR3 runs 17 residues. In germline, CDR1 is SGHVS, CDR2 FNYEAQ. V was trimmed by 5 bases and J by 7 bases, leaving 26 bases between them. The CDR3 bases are TGTGCCAGCAGCCCCGAGGGAAGGCTCCGAGGAGAAATTGAAGCTTTCTTT. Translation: CASSPEGRLRGEIEAFF.

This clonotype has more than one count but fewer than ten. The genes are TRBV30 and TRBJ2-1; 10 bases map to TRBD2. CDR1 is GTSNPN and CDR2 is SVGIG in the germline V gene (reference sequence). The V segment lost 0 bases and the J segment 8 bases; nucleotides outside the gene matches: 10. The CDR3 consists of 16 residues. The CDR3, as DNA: TGTGCCTGGAGTGTGATTGTCGGGACTAGCGACGATGAGCAGTTCTTC. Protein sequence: CAWSVIVGTSDDEQFF.

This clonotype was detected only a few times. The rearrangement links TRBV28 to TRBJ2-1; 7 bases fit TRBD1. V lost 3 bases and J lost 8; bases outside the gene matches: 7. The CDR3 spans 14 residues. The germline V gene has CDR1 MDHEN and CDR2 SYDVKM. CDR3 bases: TGTGCCAGCAGTTTGGGACAGTTGAGGGATGAGCAGTTCTTC. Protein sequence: CASSLGQLRDEQFF.

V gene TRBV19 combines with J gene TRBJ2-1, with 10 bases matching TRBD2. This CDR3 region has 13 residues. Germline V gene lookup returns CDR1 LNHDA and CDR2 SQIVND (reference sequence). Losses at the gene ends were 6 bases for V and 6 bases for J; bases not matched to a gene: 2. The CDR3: CASSWTSGNEQFF. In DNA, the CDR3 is TGTGCCAGTAGCTGGACTAGCGGCAATGAGCAGTTCTTC.

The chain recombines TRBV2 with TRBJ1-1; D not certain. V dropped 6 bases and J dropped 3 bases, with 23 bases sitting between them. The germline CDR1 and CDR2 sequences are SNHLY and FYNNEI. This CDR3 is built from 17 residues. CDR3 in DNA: TGTGCCAGCAGGGTGCCTGGGGTAAAGGAGGAGGACACTGAAGCTTTCTTT. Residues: CASRVPGVKEEDTEAFF.

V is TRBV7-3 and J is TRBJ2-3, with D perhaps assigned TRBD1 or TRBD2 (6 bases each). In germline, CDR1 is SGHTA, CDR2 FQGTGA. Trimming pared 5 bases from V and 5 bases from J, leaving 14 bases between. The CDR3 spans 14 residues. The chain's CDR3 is CASSPGGHQDTQYF. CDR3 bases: TGTGCCAGCAGCCCTGGGGGGCATCAAGATACGCAGTATTTT. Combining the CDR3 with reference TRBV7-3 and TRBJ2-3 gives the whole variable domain GAGVSQTPSNKVTEKGKYVELRCDPISGHTALYWYRQSLGQGPEFLIYFQGTGAADDSGLPNDRFFAVRPEGSVSTLKIQRTERGDSAVYLCASSPGGHQDTQYFGPGTRLTVL.

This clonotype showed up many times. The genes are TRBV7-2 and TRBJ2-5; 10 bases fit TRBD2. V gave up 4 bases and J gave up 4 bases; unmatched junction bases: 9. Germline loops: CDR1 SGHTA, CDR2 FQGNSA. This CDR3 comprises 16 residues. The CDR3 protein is CASSSQGLAWGETQYF. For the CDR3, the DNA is TGTGCCAGCAGCTCCCAGGGACTAGCGTGGGGAGAGACCCAGTACTTC.

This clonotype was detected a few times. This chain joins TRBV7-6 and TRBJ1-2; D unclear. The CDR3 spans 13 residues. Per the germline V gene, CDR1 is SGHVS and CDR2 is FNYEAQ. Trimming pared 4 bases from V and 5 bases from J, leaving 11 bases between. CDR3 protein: CASSSLPEYGYTF. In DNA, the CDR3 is TGTGCCAGCAGCTCCCTACCGGAGTATGGCTACACCTTC.

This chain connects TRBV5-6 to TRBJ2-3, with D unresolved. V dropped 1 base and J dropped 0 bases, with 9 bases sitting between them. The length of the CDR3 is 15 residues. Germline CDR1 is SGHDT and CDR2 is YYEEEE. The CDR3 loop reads CASSLLRTSTDTQYF. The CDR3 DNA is TGTGCCAGCAGCTTGTTACGTACTAGCACAGATACGCAGTATTTT.

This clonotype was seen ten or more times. As DNA, the CDR3 is TGTGCCATCAGTGAGAGGACAGCAAAAGAGACCCAGTACTTC. Its translation: CAISERTAKETQYF. This sequence joins TRBV10-3 and TRBJ2-5, with a weak D call TRBD1 (6 bases). The CDR3 is 14 amino acids. V lost 2 bases, J lost 3 bases, and 10 bases lay in between. Germline V lookup: CDR1 ENHRY, CDR2 SYGVKD.

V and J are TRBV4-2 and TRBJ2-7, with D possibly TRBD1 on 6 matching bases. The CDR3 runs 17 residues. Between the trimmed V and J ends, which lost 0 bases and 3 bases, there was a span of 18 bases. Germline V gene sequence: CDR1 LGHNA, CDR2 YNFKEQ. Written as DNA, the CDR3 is TGTGCCAGCAGCCAAGAAGTCATAGGACAGACCGGCTACGAGCAGTACTTC. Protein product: CASSQEVIGQTGYEQYF.

In nucleotides, the CDR3 is TGTGCCAGCAGCTTCCCCCTGGGAGGACAGGGGTCCTACGAGCAGTACTTC. Amino acid sequence: CASSFPLGGQGSYEQYF. The chain uses TRBV7-2 and TRBJ2-7, with 9 bases lining up with TRBD1. The germline V gene encodes CDR1 SGHTA and CDR2 FQGNSA. V lost 3 bases, J lost 1 base, and 10 bases stayed unmatched. The CDR3 sequence is 17 residues long.